This is a list of T cell receptor beta chains from one sample in a study of tumor-infiltrating lymphocytes in primary liver carcinoma. TCRdb independently ran MiXCR on the multiplex PCR reads; one entry per CDR3 protein. Among fewer than 400,000 distinct CDR3 sequences, approximately 54% were seen once, and the ten largest hold approximately 15%. Sequencing was done on a sample of peripheral blood. The receptors were gathered from a woman aged 25 to 45 with primary liver carcinoma and hepatitis B virus infection. Each CDR3 is given with its conserved first and last residue. Each record gives: J gene, D gene, clone size, V gene, CDR3 DNA, CDR3 protein. The D gene is left open where the match is weak. For some rows the clone size is stated as once, few or many, or as a class when expanded; others skip it.

TRBJ2-1 TRBD2 . TRBV28 TGTGCCAACAGTTTATGGGGGACTAGCGTTTACAATGAGCAGTTCTTC CANSLWGTSVYNEQFF
TRBJ2-1 . . TRBV11-2 TGTGCCGGCAGCACCGGGACTATCGGACAGCACTCCTACAATGAGCAGTTCTTC CAGSTGTIGQHSYNEQFF
TRBJ1-5 . . TRBV12-3/TRBV12-4 TGTTCCAGCAGTGTAAGGCAGGGTGAACAGTCCCAGCATTTT CSSSVRQGEQSQHF
TRBJ2-7 TRBD1 . TRBV14 TGTGCCAGCAGCCATTGGACAGGGAGGCAAGAGCAGTACTTC CASSHWTGRQEQYF
TRBJ2-7 . . TRBV11-2 TGTGCCAGCAGCTTTTTCGGCAGCTCCTACGAGTATTACTTC CASSFFGSSYEYYF
TRBJ2-5 TRBD2 few TRBV5-5 TGTGCCAGCAGCTTGCTGGCGGGAGGGCAAGAGACCCAGTACTTC CASSLLAGGQETQYF
TRBJ2-1 . . TRBV12-3/TRBV12-4 TGTGCCAGCAGCTTGTCGGGGCCCTCCTACAATGAGCAGTTCTTC CASSLSGPSYNEQFF
TRBJ2-1 . few TRBV11-3 TGTGCCAGCAGCTCCTACTTTGAACTAGCTGGAGGTTCGAATGAGCAGTTCTTC CASSSYFELAGGSNEQFF
TRBJ2-1 TRBD2 . TRBV7-9 TGTGTCAGCAGCTTCGGGACTAGTAGTTCTGCAGAGACCCAGTTCTTC CVSSFGTSSSAETQFF
TRBJ1-5 . . TRBV6-1 TGTGCCAGCAGTGAGAGTGTGAGCTATCAGCCCCAGCATTTT CASSESVSYQPQHF
TRBJ2-5 . few TRBV7-9 TGTGCCAGCAGCTCCACCGGGACTGGGGCCGAAAAGACCCAGTACTTC CASSSTGTGAEKTQYF